This record covers a single T cell receptor (beta chain). What it recognizes is unknown. The sample is drawn from a study of cytomegalovirus exposure and HLA in healthy donors. General observations from the study: Common viral pathogens seemed to be connected with several of the most significant clusters, according to a later analysis.

CDR1 SGHTA and CDR2 FQGNSA come from the germline V gene. The CDR3 extends over 15 amino acids. V was shortened by 3 bases and J by 0 bases, with 8 bases between the two germline ends. With 60 Vbeta and 13 Jbeta primers, the PCR was carried out. Some clones are missing from TCRdb's copy, which holds only in-frame ones; the method was immunoSEQ multiplex PCR. Of some 150,000 clones in the sample, 70% to 80% were seen once. The sequence was collected from a man aged 25-40 years in good health and CMV-seronegative. The chain links TRBV7-2 to TRBJ1-4; no reliable D call. The sample taken for sequencing was PBMCs. The CDR3 DNA reads TGTGCCAGCAGCTTGACATTTGCAACTAATGAAAAACTGTTTTTT. Translating it yields CASSLTFATNEKLFF.